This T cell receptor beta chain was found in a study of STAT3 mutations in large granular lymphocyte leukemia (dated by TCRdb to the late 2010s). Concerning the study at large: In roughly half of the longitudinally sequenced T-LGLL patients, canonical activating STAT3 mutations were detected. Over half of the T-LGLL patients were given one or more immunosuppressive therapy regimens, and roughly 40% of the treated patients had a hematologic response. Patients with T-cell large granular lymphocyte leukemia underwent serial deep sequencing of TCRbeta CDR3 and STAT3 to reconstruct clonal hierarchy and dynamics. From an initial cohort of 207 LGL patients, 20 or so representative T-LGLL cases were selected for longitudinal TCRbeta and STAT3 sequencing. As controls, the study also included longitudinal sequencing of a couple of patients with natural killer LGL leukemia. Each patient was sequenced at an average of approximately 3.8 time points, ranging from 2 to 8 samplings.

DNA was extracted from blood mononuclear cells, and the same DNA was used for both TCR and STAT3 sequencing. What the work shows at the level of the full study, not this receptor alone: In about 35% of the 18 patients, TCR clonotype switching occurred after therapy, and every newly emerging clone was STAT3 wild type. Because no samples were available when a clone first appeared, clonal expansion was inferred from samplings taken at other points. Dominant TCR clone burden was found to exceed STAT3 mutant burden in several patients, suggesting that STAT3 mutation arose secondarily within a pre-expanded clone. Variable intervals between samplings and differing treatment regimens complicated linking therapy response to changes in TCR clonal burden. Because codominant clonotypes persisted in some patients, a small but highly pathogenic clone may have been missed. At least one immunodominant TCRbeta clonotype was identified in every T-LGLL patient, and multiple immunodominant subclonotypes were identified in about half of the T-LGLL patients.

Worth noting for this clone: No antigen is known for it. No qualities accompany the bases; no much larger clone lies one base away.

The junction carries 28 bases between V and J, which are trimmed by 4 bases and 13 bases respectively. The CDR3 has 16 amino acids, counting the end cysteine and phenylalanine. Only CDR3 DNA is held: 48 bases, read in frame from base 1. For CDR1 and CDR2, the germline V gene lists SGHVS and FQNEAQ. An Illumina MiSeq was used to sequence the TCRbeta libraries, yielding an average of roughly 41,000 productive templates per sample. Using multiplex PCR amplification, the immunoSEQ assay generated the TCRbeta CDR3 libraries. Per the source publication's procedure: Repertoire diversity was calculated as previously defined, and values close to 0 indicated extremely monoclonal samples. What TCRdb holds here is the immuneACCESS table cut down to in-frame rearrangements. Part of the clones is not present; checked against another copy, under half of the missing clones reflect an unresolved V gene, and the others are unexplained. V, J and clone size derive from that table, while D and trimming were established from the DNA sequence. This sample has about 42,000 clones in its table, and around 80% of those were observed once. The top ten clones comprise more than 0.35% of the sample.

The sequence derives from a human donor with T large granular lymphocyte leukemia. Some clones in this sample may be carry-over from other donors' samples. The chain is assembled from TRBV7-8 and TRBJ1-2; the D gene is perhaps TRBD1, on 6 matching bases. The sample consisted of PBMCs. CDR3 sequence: CASSSGRTNRVALPTF. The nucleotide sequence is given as TGTGCCAGCAGCTCCGGACGAACTAACAGGGTTGCCCTCCCCACCTTC.